Following are 5 T cell receptor beta chains from one sample sequenced in a study of blood T cell repertoires in COVID-19. Measured with immunoSEQ multiplex PCR; TCRdb has only the in-frame clones, and not every one. Among about 140,000 clones, 70% to 90% were seen once, and the ten largest hold about 8%. The specimen was peripheral blood. The receptor set was obtained from a woman aged 60-70 years with acute or convalescent COVID-19.

The J gene is TRBJ1-6, the V gene TRBV25-1; D not certain. The CDR3 is made up of 13 amino acids. Per the germline V gene, CDR1 is MGHDK and CDR2 is SYGVNS. Trimming took off 8 bases at V and 1 base at J, with 6 bases between the two ends. The CDR3 nucleotides read TGTGCCAGCGGAGATTCCTATAATTCACCCCTCCACTTT. The encoded protein is CASGDSYNSPLHF. The entire variable domain, with the rest obtained from reference TRBV25-1 and TRBJ1-6, is as follows: EADIYQTPRYLVIGTGKKITLECSQTMGHDKMYWYQQDPGMELHLIHYSYGVNSTEKGDLSSESTVSRIRTEHFPLTLESARPSHTSQYLCASGDSYNSPLHFGNGTRLTVT.

The chain carries TRBV5-1 and TRBJ2-7, with TRBD2 identical over 8 bases. In germline, CDR1 is SGHRS, CDR2 YFSETQ. CDR3 length equals 17 residues. V was pared by 1 base and J by 0 bases, with 9 bases of the junction left unmatched. The CDR3 region has the DNA TGCGCCAGCAGCTTGAATAGGTTTAGCGGGGTCTCCTACGAGCAGTACTTC. Its translation is CASSLNRFSGVSYEQYF. Looking up the rest from reference TRBV5-1 and TRBJ2-7 gives the full variable domain: KAGVTQTPRYLIKTRGQQVTLSCSPISGHRSVSWYQQTPGQGLQFLFEYFSETQRNKGNFPGRFSGRQFSNSRSEMNVSTLELGDSALYLCASSLNRFSGVSYEQYFGPGTRLTVT.

As regards this clone: Mismatch with germline at one junction end may stem from a read error. V gene TRBV7-7 combines with J gene TRBJ2-5; 9 bases are a match to TRBD2. The germline gives CDR1 SSHAT, CDR2 FNYEAQ (reference sequence). The CDR3 runs to 17 residues. CDR3 residues: CASSPRPPGLAEETQYF. In DNA form, the CDR3 reads TGTGCTAGCAGCCCACGACCCCCGGGACTAGCAGAAGAGACCCAGTACTTC.

This clone is a singleton in its sample. The J gene is TRBJ2-1, the V gene TRBV5-6, with 9 bases matching TRBD2. CDR1 is SGHDT and CDR2 is YYEEEE in the germline V gene. The junction had 13 bases not matched to a gene; V was cut back by 4 bases and J by 8 bases. The CDR3 is 16 residues long. The CDR3 loop reads CASSPLTAGGIYEQFF. The DNA for the CDR3 is TGTGCCAGCAGCCCCCTCACAGCGGGGGGAATCTATGAGCAGTTCTTC.

In its sample, this clone was seen a few times. The chain is built from TRBV29-1 and TRBJ1-1; D unresolved. The CDR3 has 12 residues. Trimming shortened V by 5 bases and J by 4 bases, and 11 bases separated the two germline ends. Germline V gene sequence: CDR1 SQVTM, CDR2 ANQGSEA. The CDR3 sequence is CSVRWSGTEAFF. The DNA of the CDR3 is TGCAGCGTTCGCTGGTCCGGCACTGAAGCTTTCTTT.